One sample yielded the 28 T cell receptor beta chains listed below, sequenced in a study of blood T cell repertoires in COVID-19. Generated by immunoSEQ multiplex PCR, the TCRdb table keeps only in-frame clones and is missing some. The data contain under 50,000 clones, roughly 90% of them singletons. The specimen sequenced was peripheral blood. The origin of the receptors is a man between 65 and 80 years old with active COVID-19.

The chain joins TRBV29-1 to TRBJ2-1; D may be TRBD1 (5 bases). Trimming left V 3 bases short and J 0 bases short, with 15 bases between. This CDR3 region has 16 residues. Germline CDR1 reads SQVTM; CDR2 reads ANQGSEA. The CDR3 is CSVEGPAQVSYNEQFF. CDR3 DNA sequence: TGCAGCGTTGAGGGGCCAGCCCAGGTCTCCTACAATGAGCAGTTCTTC.

The chain recombines TRBV29-1 with TRBJ2-3; the match to TRBD2 covers 9 bases. The CDR3 length is 15 residues. Germline V gives CDR1 SQVTM, CDR2 ANQGSEA. The trim removed 2 bases at V and 5 bases at J, leaving 8 bases unmatched. Here the CDR3 reads CSVELYAGGIDTQYF. The CDR3 DNA reads TGCAGCGTTGAACTCTATGCGGGAGGGATAGATACGCAGTATTTT.

The genes are TRBV6-4 and TRBJ1-6; D remains ambiguous. From germline, CDR1 is MRHNA and CDR2 SNTAGT. V was trimmed by 4 bases and J by 7 bases, leaving 8 bases between them. CDR3 length: 13 amino acids. This chain's CDR3 is CASSASGNSPLHF. The CDR3 nucleotides read TGTGCCAGCAGTGCTTCGGGGAATTCACCCCTCCACTTT.

The gene calls are TRBV12-3 or TRBV12-4 and TRBJ1-1; D uncertain. With 1 base removed from V and 1 base from J, the gap between germline ends came to 4 bases. There are 13 residues in the CDR3. The CDR3: CASSLGGNTEAFF. DNA of the CDR3: TGTGCCAGCAGTTTAGGAGGGAACACTGAAGCTTTCTTT.

V and J are TRBV6-2 or TRBV6-3 and TRBJ2-5; the D gene is possibly TRBD2 (5 bases). Germline V CDR1 and CDR2: MNHEY, SVGEGT. CDR3 size: 13 residues. The V end lost 2 bases, the J end lost 7 bases, and 11 bases lay between the germline ends. The CDR3: CASSYIGVGTQYF. The CDR3, as DNA: TGTGCCAGCAGTTACATCGGGGTTGGGACCCAGTACTTC.

This clone occurred a few times. This chain links TRBV19 with TRBJ2-1, with TRBD2 matching over 13 bases. Germline lookup yields CDR1 LNHDA and CDR2 SQIVND (reference sequence). V gave up 4 bases and J gave up 0 bases; unmatched junction bases: 6. The CDR3 contains 18 residues. This chain's CDR3 is CASSTLRTSGSSYNEQFF. The CDR3 DNA follows: TGTGCCAGTAGTACCCTCCGGACTAGCGGGAGCTCCTACAATGAGCAGTTCTTC.

The rearrangement joins TRBV4-3 to TRBJ1-5, with TRBD1 matching 8 bases. Looked up from germline, CDR1 is LGHNA and CDR2 is YSLEER. CDR3 length: 15 residues. After removal of 2 bases from V and 4 bases from J, the junction contained 4 bases not matched to a gene. This chain's CDR3 is CASSQRTGRNQPQHF. CDR3 sequence (DNA): TGCGCCAGCAGCCAACGGACAGGGAGGAATCAGCCCCAGCATTTT.

The chain recombines TRBV19 with TRBJ2-1; 12 bases are shared with TRBD2. The V gene end was trimmed by 5 bases and the J gene end by 7 bases; junction bases not matched to a gene: 18. CDR3 length: 19 amino acids. Germline CDR1 and CDR2: LNHDA and SQIVND (reference sequence). This chain's CDR3 is CASSPGLLAGGPSRNEQFF. The DNA for the CDR3 is TGTGCCAGTAGTCCCGGCCTCCTAGCGGGAGGGCCCTCGAGGAATGAGCAGTTCTTC. The entire variable domain, with the rest obtained from reference TRBV19 and TRBJ2-1, is as follows: DGGITQSPKYLFRKEGQNVTLSCEQNLNHDAMYWYRQDPGQGLRLIYYSQIVNDFQKGDIAEGYSVSREKKESFPLTVTSAQKNPTAFYLCASSPGLLAGGPSRNEQFFGPGTRLTVL.

J is TRBJ2-1 and V is TRBV19, with 16 bases identical to TRBD2. Germline V gene data show CDR1 as LNHDA and CDR2 as SQIVND (reference sequence). The length of the CDR3 is 18 residues. V dropped 4 bases and J dropped 7; count of bases not matched to a gene: 10. The chain's CDR3 is CASSRGLAGGPGYNEQFF. Here the CDR3 DNA reads TGTGCCAGTAGTAGGGGACTAGCGGGGGGGCCTGGTTATAATGAGCAGTTCTTC.

The chain recombines TRBV27 with TRBJ2-2; TRBD1 agrees at 7 bases. The trim removed 7 bases at V and 2 bases at J, leaving 4 bases unmatched. In germline, CDR1 is MNHEY, CDR2 SMNVEV (reference sequence). This CDR3 has 14 residues. CDR3 DNA: TGTGCCAGCACCGGGACAGTTAACACCGGGGAGCTGTTTTTT. Translation: CASTGTVNTGELFF.

The count of this clone is one. This rearrangement joins TRBV3-1 (or the pseudogene TRBV3-2) to TRBJ2-7, with TRBD1 matching 8 bases. After removal of 5 bases from V and 1 base from J, the junction contained 10 bases not matched to a gene. Germline CDR1 and CDR2: LGHDT and YNNKEL (reference sequence). This CDR3 is built from 16 residues. The chain's CDR3 is CASSYETGGESYEQYF. The CDR3 DNA follows: TGTGCCAGCAGCTACGAAACAGGGGGAGAGTCCTACGAGCAGTACTTC.

This clone was found once. CDR3 loop: CASKGGIFPGQGNTEAFF. CDR3 DNA sequence: TGTGCCAGTAAGGGGGGGATCTTTCCGGGACAGGGGAACACTGAAGCTTTCTTT. The V call is TRBV19, the J call TRBJ1-1; 9 nucleotides agree with TRBD1. Germline loops: CDR1 LNHDA, CDR2 SQIVND (reference sequence). V shed 7 bases, J shed 1 base, and the junction held 16 bases outside the gene matches. The CDR3 length is 18 residues. Variable domain in full (rest from reference TRBV19 and TRBJ1-1): DGGITQSPKYLFRKEGQNVTLSCEQNLNHDAMYWYRQDPGQGLRLIYYSQIVNDFQKGDIAEGYSVSREKKESFPLTVTSAQKNPTAFYLCASKGGIFPGQGNTEAFFGQGTRLTVV.

This chain links TRBV21-1 with TRBJ2-1; the tabulated D call, TRBD2, remains unverified against the DNA. TRBV21-1 counts as a pseudogene. This CDR3 is 15 amino acids long. The CDR3 region has the DNA TGTGCCAGCAGCAAATCCGTGAGCTCCTACAATGAGCAGTTCTTC. Residues: CASSKSVSSYNEQFF.

This clone came up a few times. The chain links TRBV7-8 to TRBJ1-5, with 10 bases that match TRBD1. Losses at the gene ends were 4 bases for V and 5 bases for J; bases not matched to a gene: 5. CDR3 length: 15 amino acids. The germline V gene encodes CDR1 SGHVS and CDR2 FQNEAQ. The CDR3 DNA is TGTGCCAGCAGCTCGGTGGGACAGGGGTATCAGCCCCAGCATTTT. This translates into CASSSVGQGYQPQHF.

The rearrangement joins TRBV9 to TRBJ2-2; 11 positions agree with TRBD1. After removal of 2 bases from V and 7 bases from J, the junction contained 4 bases not matched to a gene. CDR3 length equals 15 residues. Per germline, CDR1 SGDLS and CDR2 YYNGEE. Written as DNA, the CDR3 is TGTGCCAGCAGCGTTCGGACAGGGGGCATCGGGGAGCTGTTTTTT. This encodes CASSVRTGGIGELFF.

This chain uses TRBV19 with TRBJ1-5, with TRBD1 identical over 7 bases. The V gene's germline CDR1 is LNHDA and CDR2 SQIVND (reference sequence). J lost 0 bases, V lost 7 bases, and 6 bases had no gene match. The CDR3 is made up of 15 amino acids. CDR3 amino acids: CASMDRSLSNQPQHF. The CDR3 DNA is TGTGCCAGTATGGACAGGTCCCTTAGCAATCAGCCCCAGCATTTT. The entire variable domain, with the rest obtained from reference TRBV19 and TRBJ1-5, is as follows: DGGITQSPKYLFRKEGQNVTLSCEQNLNHDAMYWYRQDPGQGLRLIYYSQIVNDFQKGDIAEGYSVSREKKESFPLTVTSAQKNPTAFYLCASMDRSLSNQPQHFGDGTRLSIL.

The chain has TRBV29-1 and TRBJ2-3, with 8 bases that match TRBD1. This CDR3 contains 14 residues. Germline CDR1 reads SQVTM; CDR2 reads ANQGSEA. V lost 7 bases to trimming and J lost 1 base; unmatched junction nucleotides: 7. CDR3 DNA sequence: TGCAGCGCCTTCCGGGGACAGGGCACAGATACGCAGTATTTT. Translated: CSAFRGQGTDTQYF.

The chain joins TRBV7-3 to TRBJ2-3; a weak D match, TRBD1 (5 bases). Trimming removed 5 bases from V and 3 bases from J, with 12 bases in between. This CDR3 contains 14 residues. From germline, CDR1 is SGHTA and CDR2 FQGTGA. The CDR3 sequence: CASSRRGDTDTQYF. The CDR3 bases are TGTGCCAGCAGCCGTAGGGGCGATACAGATACGCAGTATTTT.

The chain is built from TRBV7-3 and TRBJ2-3; TRBD1 might be the D (6 bases). Looked up from germline, CDR1 is SGHTA and CDR2 is FQGTGA. The CDR3 has 15 amino acids. The V end was cut by 2 bases, the J end by 5 bases, with 14 bases between. In nucleotides, the CDR3 is TGTGCCAGCAGCTTATTAGGGGGATTAGGAGATACGCAGTATTTT. Amino acids: CASSLLGGLGDTQYF.

The rearrangement joins TRBV6-5 to TRBJ2-7; D is unresolved. CDR3 size: 13 residues. V dropped 3 bases and J dropped 1 base, with 7 bases sitting between them. Germline V gene sequence: CDR1 MNHEY, CDR2 SVGAGI. The CDR3 sequence: CASSYSISYEQYF. CDR3 nucleotide sequence: TGTGCCAGCAGTTATTCCATTTCCTACGAGCAGTACTTC.

The V and J genes are TRBV10-3 and TRBJ2-3; 9 bases map to TRBD2. The germline V gene encodes CDR1 ENHRY and CDR2 SYGVKD. The length of the CDR3 is 20 residues. V dropped 0 bases and J dropped 3; count of bases not matched to a gene: 16. The CDR3 nucleotides are TGTGCCATCAGTGAGTCGATTAGCGGGAGAGTATGGTTATGGACAGATACGCAGTATTTT. The encoded protein is CAISESISGRVWLWTDTQYF.

V usage is TRBV27 and J usage is TRBJ2-4, with a tentative D call TRBD1 (6 bases). Looked up from germline, CDR1 is MNHEY and CDR2 is SMNVEV (reference sequence). CDR3 length: 16 residues. The V gene lost 3 bases and the J gene lost 0 bases, with 12 bases spanning the gap. CDR3 DNA: TGTGCCAGCAGTTTTCAGGGGCTCCTAGCCAAAAACATTCAGTACTTC. This translates into CASSFQGLLAKNIQYF.

The chain is built from TRBV11-2 and TRBJ2-3; D gene uncertain. V was cut by 4 bases and J by 4 bases, with 6 bases left in between. Germline CDR1 reads SGHAT; CDR2 reads FQNNGV. The CDR3 covers 12 residues. The CDR3 sequence is CASSSYSDTQYF. Written as DNA, the CDR3 is TGTGCCAGCAGCTCCTATTCAGATACGCAGTATTTT.

This chain links TRBV9 with TRBJ2-7, with TRBD2 identical over 7 bases. CDR1 SGDLS and CDR2 YYNGEE come from the germline V gene. V shed 0 bases, J shed 3 bases, and the junction held 6 bases outside the gene matches. The CDR3 runs 15 residues. CDR3 loop: CASSVEYGGNYEQYF. DNA for the CDR3: TGTGCCAGCAGCGTAGAGTACGGGGGGAACTACGAGCAGTACTTC.

V and J are TRBV27 and TRBJ1-2, with D unresolved. The V end lost 4 bases, the J end lost 3 bases, and 9 bases lay between the germline ends. CDR3 size: 13 residues. Per the germline V gene, CDR1 is MNHEY and CDR2 is SMNVEV (reference sequence). CDR3 sequence (DNA): TGTGCCAGCAGTTCCCCCGGGGACTATGGCTACACCTTC. The encoded protein is CASSSPGDYGYTF.

The chain recombines TRBV5-6 with TRBJ2-3, with 13 nucleotides matching TRBD2. With 4 bases clipped from V and 6 bases from J, the junction kept 8 bases outside the gene matches. The CDR3 is made up of 16 amino acids. From germline, CDR1 is SGHDT and CDR2 YYEEEE. In nucleotides, the CDR3 is TGTGCCAGCAGCCTAACACCGGGACTAGCGGGGGATACGCAGTATTTT. Its protein is CASSLTPGLAGDTQYF.

V is TRBV14 and J is TRBJ1-1, with D hard to call. V was shortened by 2 bases and J by 0 bases, with 4 bases between the two germline ends. The length of the CDR3 is 13 residues. Germline loops: CDR1 SGHDN, CDR2 FVKESK. This CDR3 is CASSQQMNTEAFF. CDR3 sequence (DNA): TGTGCCAGCAGCCAACAGATGAACACTGAAGCTTTCTTT.

The rearrangement joins TRBV28 to TRBJ2-5; D is possibly TRBD2 (6 bases). CDR3 length equals 14 residues. V dropped 6 bases and J dropped 5 bases, with 16 bases sitting between them. In germline, CDR1 is MDHEN, CDR2 SYDVKM. CDR3 in DNA: TGTGCCAGCAGCCTCTTGCGGGGTCGGGAGACCCAGTACTTC. As protein: CASSLLRGRETQYF.